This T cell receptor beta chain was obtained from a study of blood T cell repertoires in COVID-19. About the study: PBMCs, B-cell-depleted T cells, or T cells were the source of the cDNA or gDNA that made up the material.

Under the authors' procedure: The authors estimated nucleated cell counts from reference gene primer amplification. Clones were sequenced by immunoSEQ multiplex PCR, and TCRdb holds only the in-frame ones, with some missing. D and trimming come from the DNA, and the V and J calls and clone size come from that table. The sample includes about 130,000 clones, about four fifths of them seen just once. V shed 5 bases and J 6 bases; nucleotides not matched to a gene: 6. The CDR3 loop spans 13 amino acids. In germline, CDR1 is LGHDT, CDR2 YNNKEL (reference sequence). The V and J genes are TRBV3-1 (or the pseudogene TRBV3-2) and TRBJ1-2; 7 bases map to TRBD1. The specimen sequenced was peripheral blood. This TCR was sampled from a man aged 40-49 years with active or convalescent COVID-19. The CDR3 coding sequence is TGTGCCAGCAGCGTCCGGGACAGAGATGGCTACACCTTC. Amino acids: CASSVRDRDGYTF.